This T cell receptor beta chain was profiled in a study of blood T cell repertoires in COVID-19. The count of this clone is one. CDR1 and CDR2 (germline): SGDLS, YYNGEE. Germline trimming cut 0 bases from V and 7 bases from J; bases unmatched to any gene: 5. The CDR3 consists of 15 residues. The protocol was immunoSEQ multiplex PCR, while the TCRdb copy is restricted to in-frame clones and leaves out a portion. The sample has 150,000 or so clones, approximately 86% seen once; the top ten hold approximately 18%. This clonotype was sampled from a man aged 55 to 70 who had recovered from COVID-19. This sequence joins TRBV9 and TRBJ1-5, with TRBD1 matching over 9 bases. The sequenced sample was PBMCs or T cells enriched from blood (not recorded which). The CDR3 nucleotides are TGTGCCAGCAGCGTAGGGACAGGGGCCGGCCAGCCCCAGCATTTT. Translated: CASSVGTGAGQPQHF.